Listed below are T cell receptor beta chains from one sample, sequenced in a study of PD-L1 blockade in urothelial cancer. Profiled with immunoSEQ multiplex PCR; TCRdb holds only in-frame clones, not every one. The repertoire holds about 43,000 clones, with 85% to 90% as singletons. The material was PBMCs, obtained around atezolizumab (anti-PD-L1) treatment. These receptors originate from an older woman with urothelial cancer. Both conserved end residues are part of each CDR3. A D gene is named only where the DNA matches it firmly. Clone size is stated in some rows and not others, as once, few, many or a class when expanded.

V gene,clone size,D gene,J gene,CDR3 protein,CDR3 DNA
TRBV28,.,TRBD1,TRBJ2-7,CASIEGGTGGHEQYF,TGTGCCAGCATAGAAGGGGGGACAGGGGGTCACGAGCAGTACTTC
TRBV11-2,.,TRBD1,TRBJ2-2,CASSQFGTGRNTGELFF,TGTGCCAGCAGCCAATTTGGGACAGGGCGGAACACCGGGGAGCTGTTTTTT
TRBV2,.,.,TRBJ2-1,CASMRQSYNEQFF,TGTGCCAGCATGAGACAGTCCTACAATGAGCAGTTCTTC
TRBV6-1,.,TRBD1,TRBJ1-5,CASSWTGGNQPQHF,TGTGCCAGCAGCTGGACAGGGGGCAATCAGCCCCAGCATTTT
TRBV19,.,TRBD1,TRBJ1-2,CASSSGQGLDYGYTF,TGTGCCAGTAGTAGCGGACAGGGGCTGGACTATGGCTACACCTTC
TRBV7-2,.,TRBD1,TRBJ1-2,CASSLVKGAGGYTF,TGTGCCAGCAGCTTAGTCAAGGGGGCAGGGGGCTACACCTTC
TRBV6-6,once,.,TRBJ1-5,CASSKSRVQLDQPQHF,TGTGCCAGCAGTAAATCGAGGGTACAGCTAGACCAGCCCCAGCATTTT
TRBV9,.,TRBD1,TRBJ2-5,CASSVDGTGDQETQYF,TGTGCCAGCAGCGTAGATGGGACAGGCGACCAAGAGACCCAGTACTTC
TRBV7-9,.,.,TRBJ1-3,CASSLAVSSGNTIYF,TGTGCCAGCAGCTTAGCCGTGAGCTCTGGAAACACCATATATTTT
TRBV5-6,.,TRBD2,TRBJ2-1,CASSLVGTSGIRGEAFF,TGTGCCAGCAGCTTGGTGGGGACTAGCGGGATACGGGGTGAGGCGTTCTTC
TRBV5-4,.,TRBD1,TRBJ1-4,CASSAGQGLPNEKLFF,TGTGCCAGCAGCGCGGGACAGGGGCTGCCTAATGAAAAACTGTTTTTT
TRBV19,once,TRBD1,TRBJ2-5,CASSIPDRHRGKTQYF,TGTGCCAGTAGTATCCCGGACAGGCACAGGGGGAAGACCCAGTACTTC
TRBV19,.,TRBD2,TRBJ2-7,CARNSGGRYEQYF,TGTGCCAGAAACTCGGGGGGAAGGTACGAGCAGTACTTC
TRBV14,few,.,TRBJ2-7,CASSLGASYEQYF,TGTGCCAGCAGCCTGGGGGCCTCCTACGAGCAGTACTTC
TRBV19,.,.,TRBJ2-2,CASSTKDRFTGELFF,TGTGCCAGTAGTACCAAAGACAGGTTCACCGGGGAGCTGTTTTTT
TRBV18,.,.,TRBJ2-2,CASSPRRTDTGELFF,TGTGCCAGCTCACCACGACGGACTGACACCGGGGAGCTGTTTTTT
TRBV7-9,few,TRBD1,TRBJ1-4,CASSIQGVDEKLFF,TGTGCCAGCAGCATACAGGGGGTTGATGAAAAACTGTTTTTT
TRBV5-5,.,TRBD1,TRBJ1-1,CASSGQGRMDTEAFF,TGTGCCAGCAGTGGACAGGGCCGTATGGACACTGAAGCTTTCTTT
TRBV28,.,TRBD1,TRBJ1-1,CASRNTGGGTEAFF,TGTGCCAGCAGGAACACAGGGGGGGGGACTGAAGCTTTCTTT
TRBV18,.,TRBD1,TRBJ2-3,CASSHDRGLPDTQYF,TGTGCCAGCTCACACGACAGGGGCCTGCCGGATACGCAGTATTTT